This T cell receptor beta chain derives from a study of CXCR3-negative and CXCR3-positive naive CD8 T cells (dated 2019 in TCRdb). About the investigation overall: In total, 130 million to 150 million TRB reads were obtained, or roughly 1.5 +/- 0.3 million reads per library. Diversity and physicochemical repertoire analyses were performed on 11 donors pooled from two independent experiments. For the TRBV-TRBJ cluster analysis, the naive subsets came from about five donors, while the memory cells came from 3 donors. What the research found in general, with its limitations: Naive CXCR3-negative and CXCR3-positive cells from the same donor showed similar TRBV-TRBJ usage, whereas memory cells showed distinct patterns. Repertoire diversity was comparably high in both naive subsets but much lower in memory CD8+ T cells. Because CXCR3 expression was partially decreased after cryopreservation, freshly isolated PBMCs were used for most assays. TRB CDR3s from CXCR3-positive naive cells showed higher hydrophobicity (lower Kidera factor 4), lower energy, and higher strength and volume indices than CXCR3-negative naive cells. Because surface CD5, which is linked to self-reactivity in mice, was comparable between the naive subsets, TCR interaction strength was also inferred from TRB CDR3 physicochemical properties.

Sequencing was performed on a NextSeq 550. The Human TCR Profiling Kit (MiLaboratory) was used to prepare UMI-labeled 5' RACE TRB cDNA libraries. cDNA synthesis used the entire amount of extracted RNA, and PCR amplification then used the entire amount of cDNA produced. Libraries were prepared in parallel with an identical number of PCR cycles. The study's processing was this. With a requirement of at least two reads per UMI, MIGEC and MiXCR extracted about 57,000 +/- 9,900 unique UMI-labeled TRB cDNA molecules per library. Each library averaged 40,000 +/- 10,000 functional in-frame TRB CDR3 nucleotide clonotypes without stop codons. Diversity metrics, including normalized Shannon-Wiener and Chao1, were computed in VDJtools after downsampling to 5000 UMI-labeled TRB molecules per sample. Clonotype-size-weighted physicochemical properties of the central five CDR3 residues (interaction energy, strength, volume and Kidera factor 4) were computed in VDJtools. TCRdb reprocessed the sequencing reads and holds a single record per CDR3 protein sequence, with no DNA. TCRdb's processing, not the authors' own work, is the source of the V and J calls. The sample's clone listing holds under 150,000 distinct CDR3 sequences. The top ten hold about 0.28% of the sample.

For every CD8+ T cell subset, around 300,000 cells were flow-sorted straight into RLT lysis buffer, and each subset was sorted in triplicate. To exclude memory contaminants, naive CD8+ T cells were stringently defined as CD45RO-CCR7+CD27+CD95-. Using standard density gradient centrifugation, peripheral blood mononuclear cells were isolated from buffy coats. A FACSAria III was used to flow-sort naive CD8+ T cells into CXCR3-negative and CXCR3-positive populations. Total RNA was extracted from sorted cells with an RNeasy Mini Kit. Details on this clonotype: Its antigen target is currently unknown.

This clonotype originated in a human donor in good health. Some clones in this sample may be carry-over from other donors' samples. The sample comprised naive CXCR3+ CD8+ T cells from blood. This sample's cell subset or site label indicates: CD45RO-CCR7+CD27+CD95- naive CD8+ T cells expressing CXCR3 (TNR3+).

The CDR3 reads as follows: CASSFSMNTEAFF. The sequence links TRBV5-6 to TRBJ1-1. Per the germline V gene, SGHDT is the CDR1 and YYEEEE is the CDR2. Spanning cysteine to phenylalanine, the CDR3 consists of 13 amino acids. No nucleotide data were recorded.